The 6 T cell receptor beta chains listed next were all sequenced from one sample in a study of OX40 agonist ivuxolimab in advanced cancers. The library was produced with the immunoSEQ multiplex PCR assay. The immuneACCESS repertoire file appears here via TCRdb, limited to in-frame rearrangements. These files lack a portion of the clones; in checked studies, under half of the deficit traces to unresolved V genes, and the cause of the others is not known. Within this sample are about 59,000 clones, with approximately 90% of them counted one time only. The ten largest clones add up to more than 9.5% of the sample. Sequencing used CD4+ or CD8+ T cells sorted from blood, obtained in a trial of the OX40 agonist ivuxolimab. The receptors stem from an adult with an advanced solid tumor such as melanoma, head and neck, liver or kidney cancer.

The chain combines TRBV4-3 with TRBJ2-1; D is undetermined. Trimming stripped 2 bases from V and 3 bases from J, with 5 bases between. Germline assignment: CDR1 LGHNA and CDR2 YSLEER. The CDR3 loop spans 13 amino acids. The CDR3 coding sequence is TGCGCCAGCAGCCAAACCGGCTACAATGAGCAGTTCTTC. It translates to CASSQTGYNEQFF.

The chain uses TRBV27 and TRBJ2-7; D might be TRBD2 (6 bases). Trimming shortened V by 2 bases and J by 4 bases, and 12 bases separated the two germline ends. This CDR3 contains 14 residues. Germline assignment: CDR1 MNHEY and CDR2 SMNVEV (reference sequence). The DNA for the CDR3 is TGTGCCAGCAGTTTAGGTCGGGACTGGTACGAGCAGTACTTC. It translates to CASSLGRDWYEQYF.

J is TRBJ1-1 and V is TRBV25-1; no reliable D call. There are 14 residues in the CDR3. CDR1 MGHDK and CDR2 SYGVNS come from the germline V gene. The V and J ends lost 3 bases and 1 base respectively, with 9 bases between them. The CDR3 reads CASSDWSENTEAFF. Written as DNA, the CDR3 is TGTGCCAGCAGTGATTGGTCAGAGAACACTGAAGCTTTCTTT.

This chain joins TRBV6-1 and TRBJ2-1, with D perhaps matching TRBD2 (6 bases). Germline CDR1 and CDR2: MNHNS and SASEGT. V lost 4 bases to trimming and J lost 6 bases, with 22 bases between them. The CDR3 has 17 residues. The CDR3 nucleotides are TGTGCCAGCAGTGCCCCTGTGGGGGGAGGTTTGGCCAATGAGCAGTTCTTC. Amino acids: CASSAPVGGGLANEQFF.

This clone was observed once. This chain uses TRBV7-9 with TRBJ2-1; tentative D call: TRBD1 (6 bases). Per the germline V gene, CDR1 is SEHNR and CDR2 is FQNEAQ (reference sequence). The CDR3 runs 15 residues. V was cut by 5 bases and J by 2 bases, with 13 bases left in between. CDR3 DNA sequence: TGTGCCAGCAGCCCGGACAGTTTCCCCTACAATGAGCAGTTCTTC. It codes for CASSPDSFPYNEQFF.

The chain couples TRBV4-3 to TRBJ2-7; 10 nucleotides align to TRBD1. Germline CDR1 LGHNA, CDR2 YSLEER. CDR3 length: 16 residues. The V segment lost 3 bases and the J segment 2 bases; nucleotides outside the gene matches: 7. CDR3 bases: TGCGCCAGCAGCCAGGGCAACGGACAGGGGGCCTACGAGCAGTACTTC. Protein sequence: CASSQGNGQGAYEQYF.